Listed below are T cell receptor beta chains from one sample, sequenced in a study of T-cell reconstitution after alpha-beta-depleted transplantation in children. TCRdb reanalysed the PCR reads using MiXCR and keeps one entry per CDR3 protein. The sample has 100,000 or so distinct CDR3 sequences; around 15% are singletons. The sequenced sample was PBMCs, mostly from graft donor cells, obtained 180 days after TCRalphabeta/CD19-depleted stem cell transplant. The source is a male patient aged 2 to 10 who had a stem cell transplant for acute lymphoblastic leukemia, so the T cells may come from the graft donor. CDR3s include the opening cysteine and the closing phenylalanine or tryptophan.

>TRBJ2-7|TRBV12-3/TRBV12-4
CASSLKGGFPYEQYF
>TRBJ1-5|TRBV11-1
CASSPSSGTGGQRNQPQHF
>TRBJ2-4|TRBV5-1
CASSPAVGAGIQYF
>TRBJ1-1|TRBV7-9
CASTLDSMNTEAFF
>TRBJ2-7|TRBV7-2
CASSLGVAGYEQYF
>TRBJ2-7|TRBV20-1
CSARAGVAYEQYF
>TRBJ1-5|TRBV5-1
CASSLGDRLNQPQHF
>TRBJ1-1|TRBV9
CASSTPQGPSEAFF
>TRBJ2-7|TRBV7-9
CASSLGRTYEQYF
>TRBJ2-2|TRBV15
CATSREENTGELFF
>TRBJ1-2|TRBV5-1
CASSLLHRVGDYGYTF
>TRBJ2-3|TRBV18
CASSPAGTGDTDTQYF
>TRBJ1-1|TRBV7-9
CASSRGGIGYTEAFF
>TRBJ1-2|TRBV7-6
CASSFLHDRDGGGYTF
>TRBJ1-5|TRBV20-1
CSARTGKRPQHF
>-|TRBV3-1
CASSQDSGGDQPQYF
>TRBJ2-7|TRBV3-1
CASSRGSSSYEQYF
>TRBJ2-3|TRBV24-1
CATSVHSGSADTQYF
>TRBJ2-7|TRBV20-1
CSASSSYEQYF
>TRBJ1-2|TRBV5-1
CASSERTGDGYTF
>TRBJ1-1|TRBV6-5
CASSYTVNTEAFF
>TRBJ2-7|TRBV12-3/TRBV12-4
CASSLRGAGSYEQYF
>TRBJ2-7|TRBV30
CAWTGSLYEQYF
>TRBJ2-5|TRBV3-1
CASRQDRRQGLQETQYF
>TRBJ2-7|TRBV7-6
CASSPGQSSGPLAMAQYF
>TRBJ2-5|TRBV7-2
CASRKGQARWETQYF
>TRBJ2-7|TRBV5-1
CASSQILIGDEQYF
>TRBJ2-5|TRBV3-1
CASSQVRDYRTQYF
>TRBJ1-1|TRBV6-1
CASTSTGNTEAFF
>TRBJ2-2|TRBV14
CASSQARAGELFF
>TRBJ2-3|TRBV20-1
CSARIGSGGPDTQYF
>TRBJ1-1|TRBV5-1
CASSLFRGRGRTEAFF
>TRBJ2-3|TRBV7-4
CATSLRLAAGTDTQYF
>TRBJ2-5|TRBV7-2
CASSLRQGLGLRETQYF
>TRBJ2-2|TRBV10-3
CAARAGSNTGELFF
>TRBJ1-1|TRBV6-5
CASSYRESRARVEAFF
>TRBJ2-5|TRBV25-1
CASSDRGQGKETQYF
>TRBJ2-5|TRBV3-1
CASSPGLAGGTMETQYF
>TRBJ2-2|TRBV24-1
CATRGTGAPPNTGELFF
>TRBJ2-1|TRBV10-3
CATRAGAGGPNEQFF
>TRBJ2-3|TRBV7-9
CASSPLGGSTDTQYF
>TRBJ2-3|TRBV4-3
CASSQDGQGSKTDTQYF
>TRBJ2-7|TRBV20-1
CSARGSLYYYEQYF
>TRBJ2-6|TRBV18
CASSPTPEQGGVGANVLTF
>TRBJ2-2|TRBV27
CASSPGQGIRELFF
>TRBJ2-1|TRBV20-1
CSANPLAGTPNEQFF
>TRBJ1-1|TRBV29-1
CSVTRGLNTEAFF
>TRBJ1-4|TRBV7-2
CASSLEVGIEKLFF
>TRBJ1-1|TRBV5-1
CASSFGRGENTEAFF
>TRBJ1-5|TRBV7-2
CASSDRAGQPQHF
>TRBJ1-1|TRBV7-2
CASSLNPGLNTEAFF
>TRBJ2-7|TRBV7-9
CASSPTGRDEQYF
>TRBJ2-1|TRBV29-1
CSVEAGGDNEQFF
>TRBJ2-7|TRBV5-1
CASSWTGEAYEQYF
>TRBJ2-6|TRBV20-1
CSADPAQAGANVLTF
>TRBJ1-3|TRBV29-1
CSVGFRGQGNTIYF